The TCR beta chain described here comes from a study of T-cell memory formation after mild COVID-19. Study-level background: TCR clusters mostly belonged to single donors.

Turning to this clonotype: Its antigen remains unknown.

General observations from the study: Clones contracting over day 15 to 85 were CD4/CD8 balanced, with later expanders leaning CD4+. Clones that contracted clustered mainly in CM and EM if CD4+ and in EMRA if CD8+.

Using constant-segment primers, 5'RACE produced TCR alpha and TCR beta cDNA libraries carrying sample barcodes and UMIs. TCRdb used MiXCR to reprocess the 5' RACE reads, holding one entry per CDR3 protein. This table has approximately 350,000 distinct CDR3 sequences, 10% to 15% appearing once. The germline V gene has CDR1 MNHEY and CDR2 SMNVEV (reference sequence). The ends were cut back, 10 bases at V and 0 bases at J, with 14 bases in the middle. CDR3 size: 14 residues. The chain carries TRBV27 and TRBJ2-3; TRBD1 is a possible D gene (6 bases). The sequence was collected from a man younger than 35 who had mild COVID-19 (a few samples of this study predate the infection). Cell type and time point are not known. Input material: PBMCs or a T cell subset sorted from them (not recorded which). CDR3 nucleotide sequence: TGTGCCACTTCCCGAGGGGGAAGCACAGATACGCAGTATTTT. Its translation is CATSRGGSTDTQYF.